The rows below give T cell receptor beta chains drawn from one sample of a study of cytomegalovirus exposure and HLA in healthy donors. Generated by immunoSEQ multiplex PCR, the TCRdb table keeps only in-frame clones and is missing some. The sample has around 150,000 clones, 79% seen once; the top ten hold roughly 6.8%. Material: PBMCs. Receptors originate from a man aged 35 to 55 in good health and CMV-seropositive. CDR3s include the opening cysteine and the closing phenylalanine or tryptophan. D genes are given only for firm matches. Size is omitted from some rows. Given values are once, few, many or a class for expanded clones.

D gene: -; clone size: -; V gene: TRBV30; J gene: TRBJ2-7; CDR3 DNA: TGTGCCCGAGGGCAGCCCGGGAAGCAGTACTTC; CDR3 protein: CARGQPGKQYF
D gene: -; clone size: -; V gene: TRBV11-3; J gene: TRBJ2-7; CDR3 DNA: TGTGCCAGCAGCCTTGGGACTTTCCACGAGCAGTACTTC; CDR3 protein: CASSLGTFHEQYF
D gene: TRBD1; clone size: -; V gene: TRBV7-9; J gene: TRBJ1-2; CDR3 DNA: TGTGCCAGCAGCTCCCCCCCGGGACAGGGGAACTATGGCTACACCTTC; CDR3 protein: CASSSPPGQGNYGYTF
D gene: TRBD2; clone size: -; V gene: TRBV19; J gene: TRBJ2-1; CDR3 DNA: TGTGCCAGTAGTTCGGTGGGATTGGGCGGGAGGGCCCTGTTCTTC; CDR3 protein: CASSSVGLGGRALFF
D gene: TRBD1; clone size: -; V gene: TRBV6-5; J gene: TRBJ2-2; CDR3 DNA: TGTGCCAGCAGTTACCAGACAGGGGTCAGCACCGGGGAGCTGTTTTTT; CDR3 protein: CASSYQTGVSTGELFF
D gene: TRBD2; clone size: -; V gene: TRBV5-1; J gene: TRBJ2-3; CDR3 DNA: TGCGCCAGCAGCCCTAGCGGGAGCGGGTATACGCAGTATTTT; CDR3 protein: CASSPSGSGYTQYF
D gene: -; clone size: few; V gene: TRBV2; J gene: TRBJ2-7; CDR3 DNA: TGTGCCAGCTCCCTGAGCTCTGACAGTTCCTACGAGCAGTACTTC; CDR3 protein: CASSLSSDSSYEQYF
D gene: -; clone size: -; V gene: TRBV5-4; J gene: TRBJ2-7; CDR3 DNA: TGTGCCAGCAGCCCCGGTCTATTCTTCGAGCAGTACTTC; CDR3 protein: CASSPGLFFEQYF
D gene: -; clone size: -; V gene: TRBV11-2; J gene: TRBJ2-5; CDR3 DNA: TGTGCCAGCAGCTCCCCAGGGGCAGAGACCCAGTACTTC; CDR3 protein: CASSSPGAETQYF
D gene: -; clone size: few; V gene: TRBV25-1; J gene: TRBJ1-5; CDR3 DNA: TGTGCCAGCAGCAGGGGCAGGGATCAGCCCCAGCATTTT; CDR3 protein: CASSRGRDQPQHF
D gene: -; clone size: once; V gene: TRBV6-4; J gene: TRBJ2-2; CDR3 DNA: TGTGCCAGCAGTGCCCTGGGAGTTGGGAACACCGGGGAGCTGTTTTTT; CDR3 protein: CASSALGVGNTGELFF
D gene: TRBD1; clone size: -; V gene: TRBV14; J gene: TRBJ2-5; CDR3 DNA: TGTGCCAGCAGCTCAAGACCCGCCCGGGACAGGTACCAAGAGACCCAGTACTTC; CDR3 protein: CASSSRPARDRYQETQYF
D gene: -; clone size: -; V gene: TRBV7-9; J gene: TRBJ2-3; CDR3 DNA: TGTGCCAGCAGCTCGTACTCCGGGACACTCTCCACAGATACGCAGTATTTT; CDR3 protein: CASSSYSGTLSTDTQYF
D gene: TRBD1; clone size: -; V gene: TRBV5-1; J gene: TRBJ2-7; CDR3 DNA: TGCGCCAGCAGCTGGTATGCACAGGGGGCGAACGAGCAGTACTTC; CDR3 protein: CASSWYAQGANEQYF
D gene: TRBD2; clone size: once; V gene: TRBV6-1; J gene: TRBJ2-3; CDR3 DNA: TGTGCCAGCGTAGGGACTAGCGGGAGCGTGGATACGCAGTATTTT; CDR3 protein: CASVGTSGSVDTQYF
D gene: -; clone size: -; V gene: TRBV19; J gene: TRBJ1-1; CDR3 DNA: -; CDR3 protein: CASTSGSQNTEAFF
D gene: TRBD1; clone size: -; V gene: TRBV18; J gene: TRBJ2-3; CDR3 DNA: TGTGCCAGCTCCCTAGGACAGGGCTCCACAGATACGCAGTATTTT; CDR3 protein: CASSLGQGSTDTQYF
D gene: TRBD2; clone size: -; V gene: TRBV11-3; J gene: TRBJ2-2; CDR3 DNA: TGTGCCGCCCAAAGTAGCGGGGAGAACACCGGGGAGCTGTTTTTT; CDR3 protein: CAAQSSGENTGELFF
D gene: -; clone size: -; V gene: TRBV28; J gene: TRBJ2-3; CDR3 DNA: TGTGCCAGCAGTTTAACAGGGGCGGGAGGTTCAGATACGCAGTATTTT; CDR3 protein: CASSLTGAGGSDTQYF
D gene: TRBD1; clone size: -; V gene: TRBV30; J gene: TRBJ1-5; CDR3 DNA: TGTGCCTGGAGCCCAGGGACAGGGCGTCAGCCCCAGCATTTT; CDR3 protein: CAWSPGTGRQPQHF
D gene: -; clone size: -; V gene: TRBV28; J gene: TRBJ2-7; CDR3 DNA: TGTGCCAGCAGGAGGACAGTCTACGAGCAGTACTTC; CDR3 protein: CASRRTVYEQYF
D gene: TRBD1; clone size: -; V gene: TRBV29-1; J gene: TRBJ2-5; CDR3 DNA: TGCAGCGTTGATGGTAACAGGGGAGAGACCCAGTACTTC; CDR3 protein: CSVDGNRGETQYF
D gene: -; clone size: once; V gene: TRBV16; J gene: TRBJ1-2; CDR3 DNA: TGTGCCATCAAACTTTCGTCGAGAAACTATGGCTACACCTTC; CDR3 protein: CAIKLSSRNYGYTF
D gene: TRBD2; clone size: -; V gene: TRBV9; J gene: TRBJ2-1; CDR3 DNA: TGTGCCAGCAGCGTAGGAGGGGCGGGAGGTATGGGTGAGCAGTTCTTC; CDR3 protein: CASSVGGAGGMGEQFF
D gene: -; clone size: -; V gene: TRBV5-1; J gene: TRBJ1-3; CDR3 DNA: TGCGCCAGCAGCACTGACTCTGGAAACACCATATATTTT; CDR3 protein: CASSTDSGNTIYF
D gene: -; clone size: -; V gene: TRBV1; J gene: TRBJ2-7; CDR3 DNA: TGCACCAGCAGCCAAGAAGGGAGCCGACAGGGAAGAGGATCCGAGCAGTACTTC; CDR3 protein: CTSSQEGSRQGRGSEQYF
D gene: -; clone size: -; V gene: TRBV5-8; J gene: TRBJ2-1; CDR3 DNA: TGTGCCAGCAGCTTGGGCGGGGCCTACAATGAGCAGTTCTTC; CDR3 protein: CASSLGGAYNEQFF
D gene: TRBD2; clone size: -; V gene: TRBV27; J gene: TRBJ2-5; CDR3 DNA: TGTGCCAGCAGTTTAAGTAGCGGGAGGGCCGAGACCCAGTACTTC; CDR3 protein: CASSLSSGRAETQYF
D gene: -; clone size: -; V gene: TRBV18; J gene: TRBJ2-1; CDR3 DNA: TGTGCCAGCTCACCAACGGGTCAGCAGTACGATGAGCAGTTCTTC; CDR3 protein: CASSPTGQQYDEQFF
D gene: -; clone size: -; V gene: TRBV2; J gene: TRBJ2-7; CDR3 DNA: TGTGCCAGTAACCAAGGGAGCTACGAGCAGTACTTC; CDR3 protein: CASNQGSYEQYF